This TCR beta chain came from a study of shared clonotypes between healthy human individuals. Study as a whole: Sampling drew on donors who were a couple of women and a few men aged 18 to 49. Plates per donor: three CD4 naive, three CD4 memory, two CD8 naive, one CD8 memory. Findings and limits, study-wide: Only blood was sampled; tissue repertoires likely differ. Some naive CD4 clonotypes, about 5%, turned up in common across several donors.

A remark on this clone: The antigen is undetermined.

The CDR3 spans 11 residues. Germline V CDR1 and CDR2: LNHDA, SQIVND (reference sequence). Trimming pared 8 bases from V and 7 bases from J, leaving 11 bases between. Profiled with immunoSEQ multiplex PCR; TCRdb holds only in-frame clones, not every one. In the table there are roughly 530,000 clones, less than 96% of which are singletons. The sample consisted of naive CD4+ T cells sorted from blood. The subset: CD45RA+ positively selected. The source is a woman in her 30s in good health. V gene TRBV19 combines with J gene TRBJ2-5; D is uncertain. The CDR3 protein is CASSSPGTQYF. For the CDR3, the DNA is TGTGCCAGTTCCAGCCCCGGGACCCAGTACTTC.